The 18 T cell receptor beta chains presented below share a single source sample, sequenced in a study of CD8+ T cells in alopecia areata. Investigators isolated RNA and reverse transcribed it into cDNA to act as the sequencing template. Profiling relied on immunoSEQ multiplex PCR, and the TCRdb table lists in-frame clones only, not all of them. The sample holds some 150,000 clones, roughly 50% seen once. The starting material was CD4+ T cells sorted from blood, obtained at week 0. Receptors originate from a human donor with alopecia areata.

This clone was observed once. J is TRBJ2-4 and V is TRBV6-5; possibly TRBD1 or TRBD2 for D (6 bases each). Germline V gene lookup returns CDR1 MNHEY and CDR2 SVGAGI. Trimming took off 7 bases at V and 0 bases at J, with 13 bases between the two ends. This CDR3 has 15 amino acids. CDR3 sequence reads: CASMGGPIAKNIQYF. Here the CDR3 DNA reads TGTGCCAGCATGGGGGGCCCTATAGCCAAAAACATTCAGTACTTC.

The CDR3 sequence is CSVIQLAKNIQYF. The CDR3 DNA sequence: TGCAGCGTTATCCAACTAGCCAAAAACATTCAGTACTTC. This chain links TRBV29-1 with TRBJ2-4, with unresolved D. CDR1 is SQVTM and CDR2 is ANQGSEA in the germline V gene. This CDR3 region has 13 residues. V lost 5 bases to trimming and J lost 0 bases, with 8 bases between them.

The chain links TRBV7-2 to TRBJ1-2; D possibly corresponds to TRBD1 (5 bases). V was pared by 6 bases and J by 6 bases, with 8 bases between. Germline CDR1 is SGHTA and CDR2 is FQGNSA. The CDR3 consists of 11 residues. This CDR3 is CASSTRDGYTF. As DNA, the CDR3 is TGTGCCAGCAGTACCAGGGATGGCTACACCTTC.

This chain links TRBV6-5 with TRBJ1-2, with 8 bases lining up with TRBD1. The CDR3 runs 14 residues. V lost 0 bases to trimming and J lost 8 bases; unmatched junction nucleotides: 5. CDR1 is MNHEY and CDR2 is SVGAGI in the germline V gene. The CDR3, as DNA: TGTGCCAGCAGTTACTCTGGACAGGGCGGAGGCTACACCTTC. It translates to CASSYSGQGGGYTF.

The chain combines TRBV30 with TRBJ1-1, with 7 bases that match TRBD1. This CDR3 has 13 residues. Unmatched junction bases numbered 5, after V lost 3 bases and J lost 4 bases. Germline lookup yields CDR1 GTSNPN and CDR2 SVGIG (reference sequence). CDR3 nucleotide sequence: TGTGCCTGGAGCCACAGGGGAGGCACTGAAGCTTTCTTT. This gives the protein CAWSHRGGTEAFF. Together with reference TRBV30 and TRBJ1-1, the CDR3 gives the full variable domain: SQTIHQWPATLVQPVGSPLSLECTVEGTSNPNLYWYRQAAGRGLQLLFYSVGIGQISSEVPQNLSASRPQDRQFILSSKKLLLSDSGFYLCAWSHRGGTEAFFGQGTRLTVV.

V is TRBV19 and J is TRBJ2-7; the D gene could be TRBD1 or TRBD2 (5 bases each). The CDR3 length is 13 residues. The germline V gene has CDR1 LNHDA and CDR2 SQIVND (reference sequence). The V end was cut by 5 bases, the J end by 6 bases, with 14 bases between. This CDR3 reads CASSVRVRGEQYF. The CDR3 DNA reads TGTGCCAGTAGTGTGAGGGTAAGGGGCGAGCAGTACTTC.

This clone was counted only a few times. V gene TRBV29-1 combines with J gene TRBJ1-2; D is undetermined. The V and J ends lost 4 bases and 0 bases respectively, with 9 bases between them. The germline V gene encodes CDR1 SQVTM and CDR2 ANQGSEA. This CDR3 has 13 amino acids. The CDR3 region has the DNA TGCAGCGTTGTTGGCAAAACTAACTATGGCTACACCTTC. Residues: CSVVGKTNYGYTF.

The chain couples TRBV29-1 to TRBJ2-1; TRBD1 agrees at 9 bases. The ends lost 7 bases at V and 8 bases at J; junction bases unmatched: 12. CDR3 length: 14 amino acids. Per germline, CDR1 SQVTM and CDR2 ANQGSEA. The CDR3 protein is CSAADRGSRHEQFF. CDR3 DNA: TGCAGCGCCGCTGACAGGGGGTCTCGTCATGAGCAGTTCTTC.

This clone was seen a single time. The chain combines TRBV18 with TRBJ1-1; the D gene is possibly TRBD1 (5 bases). V was shortened by 3 bases and J by 4 bases, with 15 bases between the two germline ends. The CDR3 has 15 amino acids. Germline V lookup: CDR1 KGHSH, CDR2 LQKENI. The CDR3 protein is CASSPLRGLTTEAFF. The CDR3 DNA is TGTGCCAGCTCACCCCTCCGGGGCCTAACCACTGAAGCTTTCTTT.

The chain joins TRBV6-5 to TRBJ2-5; 9 bases are shared with TRBD1. V lost 5 bases to trimming and J lost 1 base; unmatched junction nucleotides: 2. The germline gives CDR1 MNHEY, CDR2 SVGAGI. The CDR3 is 14 amino acids. This CDR3 reads CASSETGGQETQYF. In DNA form, the CDR3 reads TGTGCCAGCAGTGAGACAGGGGGCCAAGAGACCCAGTACTTC.

This clone was counted once. The rearrangement links TRBV27 to TRBJ2-5, with TRBD2 identical over 7 bases. Unmatched junction bases numbered 8, after V lost 6 bases and J lost 1 base. The CDR3 spans 15 residues. The germline V gene has CDR1 MNHEY and CDR2 SMNVEV (reference sequence). The CDR3 bases are TGTGCCAGCAGCTTCCGAGCGGGGTTCCAAGAGACCCAGTACTTC. Its protein is CASSFRAGFQETQYF.

The chain links TRBV4-1 to TRBJ2-5; D possibly corresponds to TRBD1 (6 bases). Trimming left V 3 bases short and J 3 bases short, with 11 bases between. Germline V gene lookup returns CDR1 MGHRA and CDR2 YSYEKL. The CDR3 covers 14 residues. CDR3 nucleotides: TGCGCCAGCAGCCACCCAGACAGGAAAGAGACCCAGTACTTC. Translation: CASSHPDRKETQYF.

The V gene is TRBV6-5, the J gene TRBJ1-2; D is possibly TRBD1 (5 bases). The CDR3 runs 13 residues. Trimming shortened V by 6 bases and J by 3 bases, and 11 bases separated the two germline ends. From germline, CDR1 is MNHEY and CDR2 SVGAGI. The CDR3 DNA is TGTGCCAGCAGCCGGGACGCAGACTATGGCTACACCTTC. Translated, it gives CASSRDADYGYTF.

The chain recombines TRBV25-1 with TRBJ2-6; a possible D gene is TRBD1 (5 bases). Germline assignment: CDR1 MGHDK and CDR2 SYGVNS. The length of the CDR3 is 12 residues. Trimming pared 9 bases from V and 8 bases from J, leaving 11 bases between. CDR3 bases: TGTGCCAGTTCTTGGGGCTCCAACGTCCTGACTTTC. Translated, it gives CASSWGSNVLTF.

The chain links TRBV2 to TRBJ2-2; possible D gene TRBD2, 7 bases. The CDR3 spans 14 residues. CDR1 and CDR2 (germline): SNHLY, FYNNEI. V lost 3 bases and J 3 bases, leaving 8 bases between the germline ends. CDR3 bases: TGTGCCAGCAGTGACGGGGGGCACACCGGGGAGCTGTTTTTT. This sequence encodes CASSDGGHTGELFF.

In this sample, this clone turned up a few times. V and J are TRBV18 and TRBJ1-2, with a tentative D call TRBD1 (5 bases). CDR3 length equals 15 residues. Trimming removed 4 bases from V and 5 bases from J, with 17 bases in between. CDR1 is KGHSH and CDR2 is LQKENI in the germline V gene. CDR3 sequence: CASSRSGDEGYGYTF. DNA of the CDR3: TGTGCCAGCTCACGCTCGGGGGACGAGGGGTATGGCTACACCTTC.

The table lists this clone with a count of one. The chain couples TRBV30 to TRBJ1-3; a possible D gene is TRBD1 (6 bases). CDR3 length: 15 amino acids. Germline V gene data show CDR1 as GTSNPN and CDR2 as SVGIG (reference sequence). V was shortened by 1 base and J by 0 bases, with 10 bases between the two germline ends. CDR3 protein: CAWSEDSFSGNTIYF. CDR3 bases: TGTGCCTGGAGTGAGGACAGCTTCTCTGGAAACACCATATATTTT.

This clone was observed a handful of times. The J gene is TRBJ2-3, the V gene TRBV29-1, with D possibly TRBD1 on 7 matching bases. The V gene lost 5 bases and the J gene lost 2 bases, with 17 bases spanning the gap. The CDR3 covers 15 residues. Per the germline V gene, CDR1 is SQVTM and CDR2 is ANQGSEA. The CDR3 region is CSVPGGQPNTDTQYF. The CDR3 coding sequence is TGCAGCGTTCCCGGGGGACAGCCGAACACAGATACGCAGTATTTT.